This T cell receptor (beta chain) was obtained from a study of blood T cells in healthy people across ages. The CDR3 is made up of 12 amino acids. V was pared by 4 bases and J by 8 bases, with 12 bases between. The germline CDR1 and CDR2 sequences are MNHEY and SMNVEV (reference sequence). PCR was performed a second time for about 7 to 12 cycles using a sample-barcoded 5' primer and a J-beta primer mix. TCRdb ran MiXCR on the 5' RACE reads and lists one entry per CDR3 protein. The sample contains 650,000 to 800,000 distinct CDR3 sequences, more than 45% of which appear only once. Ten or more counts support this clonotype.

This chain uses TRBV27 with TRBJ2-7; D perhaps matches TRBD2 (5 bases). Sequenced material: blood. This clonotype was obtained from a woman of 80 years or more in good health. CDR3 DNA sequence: TGTGCCAGCAGTTCCCCGGCGGGTAAGCAGTACTTC. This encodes CASSSPAGKQYF.